The present T cell receptor (beta chain) was sequenced within a study of blood T cell repertoires in COVID-19. The V and J ends lost 4 bases and 2 bases respectively, with 16 bases between them. The CDR3 length is 15 residues. CDR1 and CDR2 from the germline V gene are SGHTS and YDEGEE. Assay used: immunoSEQ multiplex PCR; TCRdb lists only in-frame clones, some missing. Among some 490,000 clones listed, approximately 85% were seen once. The chain joins TRBV5-8 to TRBJ2-7; possibly TRBD1 for D (5 bases). Sequences were obtained from peripheral blood. This TCR was sampled from a human donor in a cohort sampled during active COVID-19. The CDR3 coding sequence is TGTGCCAGCAGCGGTTCCCCGACAGTCACCTACGAGCAGTACTTC. It translates to CASSGSPTVTYEQYF. Full variable domain (remainder filled in from reference TRBV5-8 and TRBJ2-7): EAGVTQSPTHLIKTRGQQATLRCSPISGHTSVYWYQQALGLGLQFLLWYDEGEERNRGNFPPRFSGRQFPNYSSELNVNALELEDSALYLCASSGSPTVTYEQYFGPGTRLTVT.